The rows below give T cell receptor beta chains drawn from one sample of a study of T cell responses to AZD1222 COVID-19 vaccine. The table came from immunoSEQ multiplex PCR; TCRdb's copy has only in-frame clones and leaves some out. This table holds roughly 100,000 clones, roughly 91% found once. The sample consisted of peripheral blood, taken on day 0 of AZD1222 vaccination. Receptors originate from an adult in good health. Both conserved end residues are part of each CDR3. The order of the fields is V gene, clone size, D gene, J gene, CDR3 DNA, CDR3 protein. D genes are given only for firm matches. Size values are once, few and many counts, or a class for expanded clones, and some rows have none.

>TRBV6-2/TRBV6-3|-|TRBD1|TRBJ1-3
TGTGCCAGCAGTTCTGACAGGGCCTCTGGAAACACCATATATTTT
CASSSDRASGNTIYF
>TRBV6-2/TRBV6-3|-|-|TRBJ1-2
TGTGCCAGCAGCCCAACCACAGGGTCGCGGAACTATGGCTACACCTTC
CASSPTTGSRNYGYTF
>TRBV12-3/TRBV12-4|few|-|TRBJ2-2
TGTGCCAGCATCAAAACGGGCACCGGGGAGCTGTTTTTT
CASIKTGTGELFF
>TRBV6-5|-|TRBD1|TRBJ1-4
TGTGCCAGCAGCGACAGGGGGACTAATGAAAAACTGTTTTTT
CASSDRGTNEKLFF
>TRBV5-1|-|TRBD1|TRBJ1-3
TGCGCCAGCAGCGAGGCGGGACAGAGAAGCTCTGGAAACACCATATATTTT
CASSEAGQRSSGNTIYF
>TRBV18|-|TRBD1|TRBJ2-3
TGTGCCAGCTCACCACAGGTGGGACAGGGGGCAGATACGCAGTATTTT
CASSPQVGQGADTQYF
>TRBV7-9|-|-|TRBJ1-3
TGTGCCAGCAGCTTAAACACCATATATTTT
CASSLNTIYF
>TRBV27|-|TRBD1|TRBJ2-7
TGTGCCAGCAGTCCTAACTACAGGGGGCTAAACGAGCAGTACTTC
CASSPNYRGLNEQYF
>TRBV28|-|TRBD1|TRBJ2-7
TGTGCCAGCAGACTACCGGGACAGGGGCGCGAGCAGTACTTC
CASRLPGQGREQYF
>TRBV15|once|TRBD2|TRBJ2-1
TGTGCCACCAGCATTAGGGGACTAGCTTCAGGAAATGAGCAGTTCTTC
CATSIRGLASGNEQFF
>TRBV5-5|-|TRBD1|TRBJ2-3
TGTGCCAGCAGCTTACGGACAGGGGCAGATACGCAGTATTTT
CASSLRTGADTQYF
>TRBV7-9|-|-|TRBJ2-7
TGTGCCAGCAGCCCGGGACGGGCCTACGAGCAGTACTTC
CASSPGRAYEQYF
>TRBV7-6|-|-|TRBJ2-3
TGTGCCAGCAGCTTAGGGCTGATTAGCACAGATACGCAGTATTTT
CASSLGLISTDTQYF
>TRBV5-4|-|-|TRBJ1-2
TGTGCCAGCAGCTCTCCGGACAAGGGGTATGGCTACACCTTC
CASSSPDKGYGYTF
>TRBV6-2/TRBV6-3|-|TRBD1|TRBJ2-7
TGTGCCAGCAGTTACACAGGGGGCTGGGACGAGCAGTACTTC
CASSYTGGWDEQYF
>TRBV3-1/TRBV3-2|-|-|TRBJ2-2
TGTGCCAGCAGCCAAATGGGCAGTCCGTCCGGGGAGCTGTTTTTT
CASSQMGSPSGELFF
>TRBV6-5|-|-|TRBJ1-5
TGTGCCAGCAGTTTCCCAGGGGCGGATCAGCCCCAGCATTTT
CASSFPGADQPQHF
>TRBV3-1/TRBV3-2|-|-|TRBJ2-3
TGTGCCAGCAGCCAAGATAATGGCCCAGATACGCAGTATTTT
CASSQDNGPDTQYF
>TRBV7-6|-|-|TRBJ1-3
TGTGCCAGCAGCTCCCAGGGCGGAACTGGAAACACCATATATTTT
CASSSQGGTGNTIYF
>TRBV19|-|-|TRBJ1-5
TGTGCCAGTAGTAGACACGACACCCCAGATCAGCCCCAGCATTTT
CASSRHDTPDQPQHF
>TRBV19|-|TRBD2|TRBJ2-3
TGTGCCAGTAGCCCACTGATGGGAGCGGGAGTCACAGATACGCAGTATTTT
CASSPLMGAGVTDTQYF
>TRBV19|-|-|TRBJ1-2
TGTGCCAGTAGTCGAGACGGAACCTATGGCTACACCTTC
CASSRDGTYGYTF
>TRBV27|-|-|TRBJ1-6
TGTGCCAGCAGCCTACGACATTCATCACCCCTCCACTTT
CASSLRHSSPLHF
>TRBV27|-|-|TRBJ1-6
TGTGCCAGCAGTTTTGGATATTCACCCCTCCACTTT
CASSFGYSPLHF
>TRBV5-1|-|TRBD2|TRBJ2-7
TGCGCCAGCAGCTTGATGGCTAGCGGGAGTACGTCCTACGAGCAGTACTTC
CASSLMASGSTSYEQYF
>TRBV7-7|-|TRBD2|TRBJ2-1
TGTGCCAGCAGCCCGGGACTAGCGGGAGGGCCTCAGTTCTTC
CASSPGLAGGPQFF
>TRBV4-2|-|-|TRBJ2-7
TGTGCCAGCAGCCAAGACAGGGGCCCCTACGAGCAGTACTTC
CASSQDRGPYEQYF
>TRBV12-3/TRBV12-4|-|-|TRBJ1-1
TGTGCCAGCAGTTCCTGGGGGGCCACTGAAGCTTTCTTT
CASSSWGATEAFF
>TRBV27|-|TRBD1|TRBJ1-6
TGTGCCAGCAGTCCCCGGACAGGAGTACGTTCACCCCTCCACTTT
CASSPRTGVRSPLHF
>TRBV29-1|-|-|TRBJ1-2
TGCAGCGTTAGAGGGGATGGCTACACCTTC
CSVRGDGYTF
>TRBV7-9|-|TRBD2|TRBJ2-5
TGTGCCAGCAGCTTGGGACTAGCGGGAGGGCAAGAGACCCAGTACTTC
CASSLGLAGGQETQYF
>TRBV27|few|-|TRBJ1-1
TGTGCCAGCAGTTGGATTCTGAGCACTGAAGCTTTCTTT
CASSWILSTEAFF
>TRBV18|-|-|TRBJ2-7
TGTGCCAGCTCACGTCCAGGACAGACCTACGAGCAGTACTTC
CASSRPGQTYEQYF
>TRBV27|-|-|TRBJ1-6
TGTGCCAGCAGTCGTGGAAGGGTGGGAAATTCACCCCTCCACTTT
CASSRGRVGNSPLHF
>TRBV27|-|-|TRBJ1-6
TGTGCCAGCAGCACTATGGGGGTATGGGGTAATTCACCCCTCCACTTT
CASSTMGVWGNSPLHF
>TRBV10-3|-|-|TRBJ2-7
TGTGCCATCAGTGAGTCAGGGTCGCGGGGCTGGCCGGGATACGAGCAGTACTTC
CAISESGSRGWPGYEQYF
>TRBV14|-|TRBD1|TRBJ2-1
TGTGCCAGCAGCCCGGGACAGGGCCCTTACAATGAGCAGTTCTTC
CASSPGQGPYNEQFF
>TRBV28|-|-|TRBJ1-5
TGTGCCAGCAGTTTAGGTCATAGCAATCAGCCCCAGCATTTT
CASSLGHSNQPQHF
>TRBV3-1/TRBV3-2|-|-|TRBJ2-1
TGTGCCAGCAAGGGGTCGAGCTCCTACAATGAGCAGTTCTTC
CASKGSSSYNEQFF
>TRBV14|-|-|TRBJ1-5
TGTGCCAGCAGCCAAGTGAACCCACAGGCGGATCAGCCCCAGCATTTT
CASSQVNPQADQPQHF
>TRBV24-1|once|-|TRBJ2-4
TGTGCCACCAGTGATAGGGGTACCAAAAACATTCAGTACTTC
CATSDRGTKNIQYF
>TRBV6-5|-|TRBD2|TRBJ2-7
TGTGCCAGCAAATATAGCGGGAGGAGCTCCTACGAGCAGTACTTC
CASKYSGRSSYEQYF
>TRBV9|-|TRBD1|TRBJ2-1
TGTGCCAGCAGCGTAGTCACCGGACAGGGAAGAAGTGAGCAGTTCTTC
CASSVVTGQGRSEQFF
>TRBV7-9|-|TRBD2|TRBJ2-1
TGTGCCAGCAGCTTAGGACTAGCGACCTACAATGAGCAGTTCTTC
CASSLGLATYNEQFF
>TRBV6-1|-|-|TRBJ1-2
TGTGCCAGCAGTGAATGGCACGGCGGGGTCGGTGGCTACACCTTC
CASSEWHGGVGGYTF
>TRBV4-1|-|TRBD1|TRBJ1-2
TGCGCCAGCAGCCATGACAGGGCTCCGTCGGGCGGCTACACCTTC
CASSHDRAPSGGYTF
>TRBV19|-|-|TRBJ2-1
TGTGCCAGTAGTATAGATGGCCCCCAGAGGGGCCCCAATGAGCAGTTCTTC
CASSIDGPQRGPNEQFF
>TRBV4-1|-|-|TRBJ1-5
TGCGCCAGCAGCCTATCGACAGGAATAAATCAGCCCCAGCATTTT
CASSLSTGINQPQHF
>TRBV19|-|-|TRBJ2-7
TGTGCCAGTAGTATATTAAAGGGTCCCTACGAGCAGTACTTC
CASSILKGPYEQYF
>TRBV5-1|-|TRBD1|TRBJ2-1
TGCGCCAGCAGCACCGGACAGGGTATTATTCCAGAGCAGTTCTTC
CASSTGQGIIPEQFF
>TRBV5-1|-|-|TRBJ1-1
TGCGCCAGCAGCTTGGACAGCCACCCTATGAACACTGAAGCTTTCTTT
CASSLDSHPMNTEAFF
>TRBV3-1/TRBV3-2|-|TRBD2|TRBJ2-7
TGTGCCAGCAGCCATCTAGCGGCCTACGAGCAGTACTTC
CASSHLAAYEQYF
>TRBV5-8|-|-|TRBJ2-5
TGTGCCAGCAGCCGGGGATGGCAAGAGACCCAGTACTTC
CASSRGWQETQYF
>TRBV28|-|TRBD2|TRBJ2-7
TGTGCCAGCAGTACGGCTGCTAGCGGGAGGTCCTACGAGCAGTACTTC
CASSTAASGRSYEQYF
>TRBV2|-|-|TRBJ1-4
TGTGCCAGCATGGCAGGGAATGAAAAACTGTTTTTT
CASMAGNEKLFF
>TRBV5-6|-|TRBD2|TRBJ2-5
TGTGCCAGCAGCTTCGGGACTAGTAGTCCTACCCAGTACTTC
CASSFGTSSPTQYF